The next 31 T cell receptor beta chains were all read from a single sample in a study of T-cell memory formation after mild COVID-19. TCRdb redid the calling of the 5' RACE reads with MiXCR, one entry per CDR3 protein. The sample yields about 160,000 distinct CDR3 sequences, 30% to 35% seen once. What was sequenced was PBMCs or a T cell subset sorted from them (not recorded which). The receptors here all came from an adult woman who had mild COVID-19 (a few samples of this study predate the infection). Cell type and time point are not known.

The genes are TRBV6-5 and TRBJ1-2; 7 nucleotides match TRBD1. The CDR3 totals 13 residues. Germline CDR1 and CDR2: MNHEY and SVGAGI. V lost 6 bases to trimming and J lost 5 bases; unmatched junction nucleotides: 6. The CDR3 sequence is CASRRDREYGYTF. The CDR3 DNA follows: TGTGCCAGCAGACGGGACAGAGAATATGGCTACACCTTC.

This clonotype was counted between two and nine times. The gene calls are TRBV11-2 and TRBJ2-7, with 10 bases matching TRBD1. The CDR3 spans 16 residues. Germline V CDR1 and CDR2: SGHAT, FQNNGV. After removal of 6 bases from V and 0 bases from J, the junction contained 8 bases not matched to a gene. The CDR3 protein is CASRTIRDRGSYEQYF. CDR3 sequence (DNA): TGTGCCAGCAGAACAATCCGGGACAGGGGCTCCTACGAGCAGTACTTC.

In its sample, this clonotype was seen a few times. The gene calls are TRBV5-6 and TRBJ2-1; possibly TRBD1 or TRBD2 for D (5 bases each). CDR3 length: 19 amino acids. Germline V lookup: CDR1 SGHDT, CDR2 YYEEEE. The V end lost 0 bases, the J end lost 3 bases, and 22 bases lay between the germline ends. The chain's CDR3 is CASSLAVGGAGWVYNEQFF. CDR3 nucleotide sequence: TGTGCCAGCAGCTTGGCCGTTGGGGGAGCAGGCTGGGTCTACAATGAGCAGTTCTTC.

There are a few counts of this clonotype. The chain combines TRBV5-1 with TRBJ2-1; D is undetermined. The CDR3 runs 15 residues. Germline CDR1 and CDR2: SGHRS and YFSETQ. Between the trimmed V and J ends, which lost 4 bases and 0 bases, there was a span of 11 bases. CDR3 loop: CASSLAYSSYNEQFF. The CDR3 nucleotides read TGCGCCAGCAGCCTCGCCTATTCCTCCTACAATGAGCAGTTCTTC.

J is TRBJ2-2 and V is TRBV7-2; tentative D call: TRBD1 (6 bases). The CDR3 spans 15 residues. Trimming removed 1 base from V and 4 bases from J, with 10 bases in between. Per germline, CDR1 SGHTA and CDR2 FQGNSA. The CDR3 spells CASSLGAGATGELFF. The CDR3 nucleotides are TGTGCCAGCAGCTTAGGGGCAGGGGCCACCGGGGAGCTGTTTTTT.

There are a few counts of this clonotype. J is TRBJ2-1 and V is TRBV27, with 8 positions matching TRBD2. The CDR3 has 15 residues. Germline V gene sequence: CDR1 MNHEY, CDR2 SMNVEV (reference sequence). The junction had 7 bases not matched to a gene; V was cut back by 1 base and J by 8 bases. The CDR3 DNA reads TGTGCCAGCAGTTTATTCGGGGGGGGGAACCATGAGCAGTTCTTC. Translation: CASSLFGGGNHEQFF.

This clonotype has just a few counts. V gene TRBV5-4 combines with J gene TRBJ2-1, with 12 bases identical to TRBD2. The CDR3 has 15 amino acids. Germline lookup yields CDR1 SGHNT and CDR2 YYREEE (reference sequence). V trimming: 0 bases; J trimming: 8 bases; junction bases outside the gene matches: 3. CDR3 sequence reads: CASSLGASGRDEQFF. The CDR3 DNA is TGTGCCAGCAGCTTGGGGGCTAGCGGGAGGGATGAGCAGTTCTTC.

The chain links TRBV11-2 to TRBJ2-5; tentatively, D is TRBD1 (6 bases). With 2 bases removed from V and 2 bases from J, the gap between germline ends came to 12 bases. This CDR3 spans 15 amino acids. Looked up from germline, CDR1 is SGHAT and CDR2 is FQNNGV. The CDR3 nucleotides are TGTGCCAGCAGCTTACAGACAGGACCGCAAGAGACCCAGTACTTC. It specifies CASSLQTGPQETQYF.

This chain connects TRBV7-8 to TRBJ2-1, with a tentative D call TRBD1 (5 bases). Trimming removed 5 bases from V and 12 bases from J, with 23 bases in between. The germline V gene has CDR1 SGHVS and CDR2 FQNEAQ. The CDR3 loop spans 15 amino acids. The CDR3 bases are TGTGCCAGCAGCCCTAGGGGCACCCCCAGCTTCGGGCAGTTCTTC. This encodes CASSPRGTPSFGQFF.

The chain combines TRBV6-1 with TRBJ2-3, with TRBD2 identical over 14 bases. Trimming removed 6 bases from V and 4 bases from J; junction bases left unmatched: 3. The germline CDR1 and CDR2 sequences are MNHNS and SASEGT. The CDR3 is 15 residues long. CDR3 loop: CASRRTSGGPDTQYF. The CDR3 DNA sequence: TGTGCCAGCAGGCGGACTAGCGGGGGGCCAGATACGCAGTATTTT.

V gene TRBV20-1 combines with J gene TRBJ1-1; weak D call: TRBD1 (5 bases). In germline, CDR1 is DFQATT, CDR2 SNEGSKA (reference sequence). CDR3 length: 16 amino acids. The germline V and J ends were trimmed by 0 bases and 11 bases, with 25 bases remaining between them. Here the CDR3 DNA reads TGCAGTGCTAGAGAAGCGGGACGGTTAAACGTCGGTATGGCTTTCTTT. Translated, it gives CSAREAGRLNVGMAFF.

The CDR3 reads CATARGGSISYEQYF. The CDR3 region has the DNA TGTGCCACCGCCCGCGGGGGATCGATCTCCTACGAGCAGTACTTC. The V and J genes are TRBV28 and TRBJ2-7; 7 nucleotides align to TRBD2. V dropped 10 bases and J dropped 0; count of bases not matched to a gene: 12. CDR3 length equals 15 residues. From germline, CDR1 is MDHEN and CDR2 SYDVKM.

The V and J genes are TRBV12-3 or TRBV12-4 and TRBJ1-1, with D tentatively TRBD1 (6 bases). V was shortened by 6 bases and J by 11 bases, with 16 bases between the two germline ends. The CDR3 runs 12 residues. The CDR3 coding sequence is TGTGCCAGCAGCAACATACAGGGTATTGCTTTCTTT. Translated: CASSNIQGIAFF.

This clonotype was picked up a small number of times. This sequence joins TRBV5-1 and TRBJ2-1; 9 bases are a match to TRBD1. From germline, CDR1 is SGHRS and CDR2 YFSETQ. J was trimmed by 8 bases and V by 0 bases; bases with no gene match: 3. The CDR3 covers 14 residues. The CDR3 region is CASSLGTGEDEQFF. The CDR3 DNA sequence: TGCGCCAGCAGCTTGGGGACAGGGGAGGATGAGCAGTTCTTC.

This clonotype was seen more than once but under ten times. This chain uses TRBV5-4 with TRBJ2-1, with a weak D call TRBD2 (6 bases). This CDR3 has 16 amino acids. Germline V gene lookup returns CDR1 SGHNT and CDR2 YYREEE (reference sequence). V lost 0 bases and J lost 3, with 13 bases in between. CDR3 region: CASSLASGEFYNEQFF. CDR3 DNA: TGTGCCAGCAGCTTGGCGTCGGGGGAGTTCTACAATGAGCAGTTCTTC.

CDR3 region: CASGTLQGRGEQYF. Written as DNA, the CDR3 is TGCGCCAGCGGAACCTTACAGGGCCGGGGGGAGCAGTACTTC. The chain recombines TRBV10-2 with TRBJ2-7; D is possibly TRBD1 or TRBD2 (6 bases each). V lost 8 bases, J lost 7 bases, and 21 bases lay in between. This CDR3 has 14 residues. The germline gives CDR1 WSHSY, CDR2 SAAADI.

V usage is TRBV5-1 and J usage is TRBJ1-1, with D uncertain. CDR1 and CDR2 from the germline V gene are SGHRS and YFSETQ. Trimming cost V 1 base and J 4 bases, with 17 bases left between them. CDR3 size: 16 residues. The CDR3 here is CASSLRWSGSFTEAFF. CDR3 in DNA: TGCGCCAGCAGCTTGCGGTGGAGCGGGTCGTTCACTGAAGCTTTCTTT.

The CDR3 nucleotides read TGCAGTGTTACCGGACAGGGGGAGACCCAGTACTTC. Translated: CSVTGQGETQYF. The genes are TRBV20-1 and TRBJ2-5; 9 bases line up with TRBD1. The CDR3 totals 12 residues. The germline gives CDR1 DFQATT, CDR2 SNEGSKA (reference sequence). The V segment lost 7 bases and the J segment 5 bases; nucleotides outside the gene matches: 5.

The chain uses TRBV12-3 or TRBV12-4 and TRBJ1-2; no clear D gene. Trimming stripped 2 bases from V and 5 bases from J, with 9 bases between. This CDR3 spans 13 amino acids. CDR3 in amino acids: CASSLRMGYGYTF. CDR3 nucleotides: TGTGCCAGCAGTTTAAGGATGGGATATGGCTACACCTTC.

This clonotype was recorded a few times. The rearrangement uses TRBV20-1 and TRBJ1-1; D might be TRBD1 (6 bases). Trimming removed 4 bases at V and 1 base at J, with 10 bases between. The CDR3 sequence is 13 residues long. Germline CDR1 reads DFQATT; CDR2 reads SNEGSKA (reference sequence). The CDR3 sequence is CSANGQQNTEAFF. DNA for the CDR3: TGCAGTGCTAACGGACAGCAGAACACTGAAGCTTTCTTT.

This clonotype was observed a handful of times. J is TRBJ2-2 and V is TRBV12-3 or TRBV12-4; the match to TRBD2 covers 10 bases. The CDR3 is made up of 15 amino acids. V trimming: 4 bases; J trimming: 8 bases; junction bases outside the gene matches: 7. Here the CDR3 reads CASSSVIAGGGELFF. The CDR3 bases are TGTGCCAGCAGTTCGGTAATAGCGGGAGGAGGGGAGCTGTTTTTT.

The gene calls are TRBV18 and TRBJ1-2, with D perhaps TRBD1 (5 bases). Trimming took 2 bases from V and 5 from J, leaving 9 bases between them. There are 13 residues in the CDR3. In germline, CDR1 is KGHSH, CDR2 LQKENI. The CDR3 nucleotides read TGTGCCAGCTCACCAGACAGTAGTTATGGCTACACCTTC. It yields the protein CASSPDSSYGYTF.

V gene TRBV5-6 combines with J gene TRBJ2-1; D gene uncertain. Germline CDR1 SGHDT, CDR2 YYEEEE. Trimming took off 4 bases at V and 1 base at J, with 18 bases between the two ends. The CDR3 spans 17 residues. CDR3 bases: TGTGCCAGCAGCCCTTTCTTAGGCAGTATATCCTACAATGAGCAGTTCTTC. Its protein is CASSPFLGSISYNEQFF.

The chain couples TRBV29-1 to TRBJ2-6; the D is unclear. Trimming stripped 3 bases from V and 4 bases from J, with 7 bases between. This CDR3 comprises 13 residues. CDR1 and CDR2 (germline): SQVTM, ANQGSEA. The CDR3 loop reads CSVEGNGANVLTF. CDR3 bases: TGCAGCGTTGAGGGTAACGGGGCCAACGTCCTGACTTTC.

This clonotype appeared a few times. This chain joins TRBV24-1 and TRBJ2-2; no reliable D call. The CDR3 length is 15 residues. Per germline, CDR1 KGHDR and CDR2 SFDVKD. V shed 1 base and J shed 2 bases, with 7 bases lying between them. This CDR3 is CATSDLTDNTGELFF. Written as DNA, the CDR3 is TGTGCCACCAGTGATTTAACTGACAACACCGGGGAGCTGTTTTTT.

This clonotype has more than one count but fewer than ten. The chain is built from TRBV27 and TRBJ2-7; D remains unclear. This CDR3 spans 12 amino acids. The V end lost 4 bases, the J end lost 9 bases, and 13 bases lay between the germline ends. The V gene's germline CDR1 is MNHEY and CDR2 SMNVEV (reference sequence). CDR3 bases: TGTGCCAGCAGTTCTGGGCGCCTAAGGCAGTACTTC. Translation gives CASSSGRLRQYF.

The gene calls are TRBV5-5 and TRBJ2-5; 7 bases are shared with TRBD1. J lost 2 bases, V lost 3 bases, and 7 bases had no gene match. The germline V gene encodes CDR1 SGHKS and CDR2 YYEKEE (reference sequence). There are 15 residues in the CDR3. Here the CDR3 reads CASSSSTGRQETQYF. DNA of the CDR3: TGTGCCAGCAGCTCCTCGACAGGGCGTCAAGAGACCCAGTACTTC.

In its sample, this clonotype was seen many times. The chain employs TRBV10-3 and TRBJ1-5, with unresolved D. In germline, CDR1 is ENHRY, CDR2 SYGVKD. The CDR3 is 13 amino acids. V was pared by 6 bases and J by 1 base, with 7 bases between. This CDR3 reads CAIRTDSNQPQHF. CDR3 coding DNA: TGTGCCATCAGGACGGACAGCAATCAGCCCCAGCATTTT.

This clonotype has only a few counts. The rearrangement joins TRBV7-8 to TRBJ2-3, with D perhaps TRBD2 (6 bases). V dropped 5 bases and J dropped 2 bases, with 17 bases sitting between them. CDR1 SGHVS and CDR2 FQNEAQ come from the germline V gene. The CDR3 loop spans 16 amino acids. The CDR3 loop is CASSVPGLLFTDTQYF. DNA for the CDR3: TGTGCCAGCAGCGTCCCGGGACTTCTTTTCACAGATACGCAGTATTTT.

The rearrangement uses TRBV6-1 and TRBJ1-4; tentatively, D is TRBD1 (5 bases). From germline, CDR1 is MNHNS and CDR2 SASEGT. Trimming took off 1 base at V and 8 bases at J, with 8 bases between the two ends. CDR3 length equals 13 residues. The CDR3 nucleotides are TGTGCCAGCAGTGAAGTCGGGGGAGAAAAACTGTTTTTT. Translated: CASSEVGGEKLFF.

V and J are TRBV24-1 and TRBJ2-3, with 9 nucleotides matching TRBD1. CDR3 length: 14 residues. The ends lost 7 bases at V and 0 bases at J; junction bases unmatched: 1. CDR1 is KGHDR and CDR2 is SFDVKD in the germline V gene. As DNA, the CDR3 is TGTGCCACCAGACAGGGGGCAAGCACAGATACGCAGTATTTT. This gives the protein CATRQGASTDTQYF.